This T cell receptor beta chain stems from a study of T cell changes during pregnancy in multiple sclerosis. Profiling relied on immunoSEQ multiplex PCR, and the TCRdb table lists in-frame clones only, not all of them. This sample has over 50,000 clones, with around 92% found just once. The V gene end was trimmed by 6 bases and the J gene end by 0 bases; junction bases not matched to a gene: 7. Germline lookup yields CDR1 MNHNS and CDR2 SASEGT. The CDR3 is made up of 15 amino acids. The sequencing used CD4+ T cells from peripheral blood mononuclear cells, collected after pregnancy. The chain couples TRBV6-1 to TRBJ1-2; TRBD1 agrees at 7 bases. The TCR originated in a female donor with multiple sclerosis, enrolled in a pregnancy study. CDR3 sequence reads: CASRLQGLPNYGYTF. Here the CDR3 DNA reads TGTGCCAGCAGATTACAGGGGCTACCTAACTATGGCTACACCTTC.